This T cell receptor beta chain was identified in a study of T cells after yellow fever vaccination. Findings and limits, study-wide: The booster response re-showed most primary clones: more than 95% CD4, approximately 86% CD8.

TCRdb reprocessed the 5' RACE reads with MiXCR, giving one entry per CDR3 protein. The sample holds 110,000 or so distinct CDR3 sequences; 7.2% are singletons and the top ten take around 2.6%. The V end lost 0 bases, the J end lost 0 bases, and 6 bases lay between the germline ends. The V gene's germline CDR1 is SGHRS and CDR2 YFSETQ. The CDR3 consists of 14 residues. This clonotype occurred many times. Antigen: not known. The clonotype originates from a man aged 18 to 35 who received the YFV17D yellow fever vaccine. The material was CD4+ T cells sorted from PBMCs, obtained roughly 45 days after the first yellow fever vaccination. The V gene is TRBV5-1, the J gene TRBJ1-2; unclear D gene. The chain's CDR3 is CASSLEAPNYGYTF. The CDR3 DNA reads as TGCGCCAGCAGCTTGGAGGCCCCTAACTATGGCTACACCTTC.